The clone carrying this T cell receptor (delta chain) has a handful of counts. The protein recorded in TCRdb matches a much larger clone and deviates from this DNA's translation at residue 16, suggesting a read error; the protein here is obtained by translating the DNA. The entry originates in a study of gamma-delta chains in newborns, infants, children. TCRdb reprocessed the reads using CATT. The table includes approximately 4,300 delta-chain clones, roughly 14% detected once. The germline V gene encodes CDR1 GEAIGNYY and CDR2 EKD. This CDR3 spans 17 amino acids. This receptor was identified in a child who was a newborn, infant or young child, either healthy, febrile or measles-vaccinated (not recorded which). The sequenced sample was blood. The chain links TRDV2 to TRDJ1, with 13 bases that match TRDD3. This CDR3 reads CACDTLRTGGYDDKLTF. The CDR3, as DNA: TGTGCCTGTGACACCCTACGTACTGGGGGATACGACGATAAACTCACCTTT.